Sequencing of this T cell receptor beta chain was carried out in a study of beta chain features in type 1 diabetes listed by TCRdb under 2018. About the study as a whole: Mean age, gender distribution, total cell number and subset yield were not different between patients and healthy donors. A total of roughly 99 million sorted cells were examined across all samples, and the number of cells per subset was strongly correlated with RNA yield. In the study, TCRB repertoires of sorted circulating CD4+ T cell subsets from recently diagnosed type 1 diabetes patients were compared with those of matched healthy donors. Regulatory and stem cell-like memory subsets were isolated from only 8 patients and about eight healthy donors, whereas naive and central memory subsets came from all 28 donors. Overall study outcomes, separate from this receptor: PCR may preferentially amplify shorter templates, but because patient and control samples were amplified and corrected together, any resulting skew would affect both groups equally. Because the HLA sub-analyses included only small numbers of individuals, any influence of HLA type on TCRB rearrangement was left unresolved. A moderate but significant shortening of TCRB CDR3 length was observed in type 1 diabetes patients in all four CD4+ subsets. Naive, central memory and regulatory TCRB repertoires appeared to be more similar among patients than among healthy donors. Because cDNA was sequenced instead of genomic DNA, highly expressing activated cells could be over-represented, though the groups showed no difference in activation or CD3 levels. Fewer insertions and more nucleotide deletions at VDJ recombination sites were observed in patients with type 1 diabetes, implying thymic rearrangement abnormalities.

This clone was seen a few times. Its target antigen remains unknown. Base-call qualities are not available, and no considerably larger clone is one nucleotide away. The identical CDR3 is also encoded by other nucleotide sequences in the sample. Each donor gave one peripheral blood draw, averaging roughly 100 mL, which was collected into heparinised tubes. A BD FACSAria II was used to sort naive, central memory, regulatory and stem cell-like memory CD4+ T cells with a panel that included CD45RO, CCR7, CD25, CD127, CD95 and CD27. A purity above 98% was achieved for all sorted populations. Right away, PBMCs were isolated by Lymphoprep density gradient centrifugation and were stained directly, with no culture step. Samples were stained and sorted in pairs, with one healthy donor and one patient per experiment, so that batch effects were minimized. The entire isolated RNA was reverse transcribed using the High Capacity cDNA Reverse Transcription Kit, and thus expressed TCRB transcripts were sequenced. Deep immunoSEQ sequencing was applied to naive, central memory and regulatory T cell samples, giving an average of about 3.7 million total reads per sample. Sorted cells were lysed in RLT buffer, and RNA was extracted using DNase-treated RNeasy Micro or Mini kits according to cell number. To prevent cross-contamination, every cell subset was processed on its own, while patient and healthy donor samples were processed together. The immunoSEQ multiplex PCR was used to amplify TCRB sequences from cDNA, generating 87-bp fragments that spanned the CDR3 region. Sequencing of the amplicons was done on the Illumina HiSeq platform. The authors processed their data as follows. Synthetic template baselines were used to correct PCR bias computationally, reads within Hamming distance 2 were collapsed, and singletons that could not be merged were discarded. By aligning reads against IMGT, V, D and J genes, CDR3 length, and insertions or deletions at six rearrangement sites were assigned. Within each subset, clonotype counts were normalized to sorted cell number, after which true diversity and Gini coefficients were computed with the tcR R package. The overlap coefficient, calculated on TCRB nucleotide sequences, was used to quantify repertoire sharing. Out-of-frame TCRB sequences from naive cells were analyzed to stand in for the pre-selection repertoire. Sourced from immuneACCESS, this table was stored by TCRdb with only in-frame sequences that have V and J called. A share of the clones is absent; for the studies checked, an unresolved V gene accounts for under half, and the remainder has no known explanation. The DNA gave D and trimming, while V, J and clone size come from that table. Counted in this sample were around 300,000 clones; 15% of them appeared once. Around 0.015% of the sample is in the top ten clones.

This receptor was obtained from a young man with type 1 diabetes. The material sequenced was naive CD4+ T cells from blood. Explained via the paper, the cell subset or site label denotes: true naive CD4+ T cells.

The nucleotide sequence is given as TGTGCCACCAGCAGAGCTGGCAGTTATGGCTACACCTTC. It encodes CATSRAGSYGYTF. The sequence joins TRBV15 to TRBJ1-2; no D segment can be confidently identified. The trim is 1 base for V and 5 bases for J, with a gap of 8 bases between the germline ends. The germline V gene (reference sequence) supplies CDR1 LNHNV and CDR2 YYDKDF. The CDR3 spans 13 residues, from the cysteine through the phenylalanine. Only the CDR3 DNA stays, 39 bases, in frame from base 1.